This TCR beta chain was sequenced for a study of Ad26.COV2.S vaccination and SARS-CoV-2 variants. As for the study in general: Intramuscular Ad26.COV2.S at 5x10^10 or 1x10^11 viral particles.

The V segment lost 3 bases and the J segment 2 bases; nucleotides outside the gene matches: 1. The CDR3 spans 15 residues. Germline V gene sequence: CDR1 KGHSH, CDR2 LQKENI. Concerning this clone: The same CDR3 also results from other DNA sequences found in this sample.

The method was immunoSEQ multiplex PCR; TCRdb's version includes in-frame clones alone and lacks a portion of them. This sample carries roughly 380,000 clones, about 85% of them seen once, and the ten largest clones take 3.3%. The treatment here: some 20 received Ad26.COV2.S at low or high dose, single or two shots; several received placebo; per-sample allocation not given. Samples analyzed were those drawn on day 63 after the first vaccine or placebo injection. An adult aged 18-55 years in Boston served as the donor. The chain employs TRBV18 and TRBJ1-1, with 12 bases matching TRBD1. The source is a person between 18 and 59 years old who received the Ad26.COV2.S COVID-19 vaccine or a placebo. The source material was peripheral blood, sampled in a trial of Ad26.COV2.S vaccine versus placebo. The chain's CDR3 is CASSPGTGGNTEAFF. The CDR3 DNA reads TGTGCCAGCTCACCGGGGACAGGGGGCAACACTGAAGCTTTCTTT.